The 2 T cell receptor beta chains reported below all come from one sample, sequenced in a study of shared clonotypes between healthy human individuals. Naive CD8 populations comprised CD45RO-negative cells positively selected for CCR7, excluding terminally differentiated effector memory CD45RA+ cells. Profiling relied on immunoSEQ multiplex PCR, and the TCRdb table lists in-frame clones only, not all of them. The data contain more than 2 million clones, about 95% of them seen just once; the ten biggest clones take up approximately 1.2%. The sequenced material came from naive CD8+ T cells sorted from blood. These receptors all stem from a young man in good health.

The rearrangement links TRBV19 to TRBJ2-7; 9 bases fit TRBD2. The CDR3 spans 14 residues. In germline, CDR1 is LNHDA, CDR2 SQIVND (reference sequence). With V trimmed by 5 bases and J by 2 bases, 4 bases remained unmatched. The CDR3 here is CASSGAGGAYEQYF. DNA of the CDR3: TGTGCCAGTAGTGGAGCGGGGGGTGCCTACGAGCAGTACTTC.

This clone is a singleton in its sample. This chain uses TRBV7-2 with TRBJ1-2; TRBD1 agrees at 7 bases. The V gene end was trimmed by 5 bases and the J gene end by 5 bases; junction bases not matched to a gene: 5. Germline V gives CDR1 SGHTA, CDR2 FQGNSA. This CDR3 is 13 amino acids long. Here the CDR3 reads CASSIGQAYGYTF. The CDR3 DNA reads TGTGCCAGCAGCATAGGACAGGCGTATGGCTACACCTTC.